This TCR beta chain was recovered during a study of cytomegalovirus exposure and HLA in healthy donors. This clone was found once. What it recognizes is unknown. CDR1 SNHLY and CDR2 FYNNEI come from the germline V gene. The CDR3 totals 14 residues. The V gene end was trimmed by 6 bases and the J gene end by 6 bases; junction bases not matched to a gene: 5. General study points: It was reported that the classifier diagnosed cytomegalovirus status with high specificity and sensitivity in both the original and validation cohorts. Likely technical artifact: a cluster of highly shared sequence variants.

Primers for the PCR totalled 60 Vbeta and 13 Jbeta. Some clones are missing from TCRdb's copy, which holds only in-frame ones; the method was immunoSEQ multiplex PCR. The data show 150,000 to 200,000 clones, with around 80% seen just once and roughly 12% held by the top ten. The receptor comes from a man aged 18 to 30 in good health and CMV-seropositive. This chain links TRBV2 with TRBJ1-5; 10 bases map to TRBD1. Sequencing was done on a sample of PBMCs. The CDR3 sequence: CASREDRGSQPQHF. As DNA, the CDR3 is TGTGCCAGCAGGGAGGACAGGGGGTCTCAGCCCCAGCATTTT.